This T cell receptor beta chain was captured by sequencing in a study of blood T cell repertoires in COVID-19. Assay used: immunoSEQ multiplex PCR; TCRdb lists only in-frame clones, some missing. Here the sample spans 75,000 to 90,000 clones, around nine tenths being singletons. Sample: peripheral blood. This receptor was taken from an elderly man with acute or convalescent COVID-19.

This CDR3 is CASSLGQGGSYGYTF. DNA of the CDR3: TGTGCCAGCAGCTTGGGTCAGGGTGGATCCTATGGCTACACCTTC. The chain combines TRBV5-4 with TRBJ1-2; possibly TRBD1 for D (5 bases). This CDR3 contains 15 residues. CDR1 SGHNT and CDR2 YYREEE come from the germline V gene (reference sequence). V was pared by 0 bases and J by 4 bases, with 13 bases between.